These T cell receptor beta chains were read from a single sample in a study of T cell repertoires in cytomegalovirus infection. TCRdb reprocessed the reads via MiXCR and lists one record per CDR3 protein. The profile shows approximately 910,000 distinct CDR3 sequences, less than 40% of them singletons. Antigen specificity for these receptors is unknown. Source: cultured CD8+ T cells from PBMCs, taken from culture after CMV antigen stimulation. These receptors were collected from a human donor in good health (CMV status not recorded). Some clones in this sample may be carry-over from other donors' samples. Each CDR3 is given with its conserved first and last residue. A D gene is named only where the DNA matches it firmly. Clone sizes are given selectively: once, few, many, or a class where the clone is expanded.

j_call,d_call,v_call,clone_size,cdr3_nt,cdr3_aa
TRBJ2-2,NA,TRBV7-9,NA,TGTGCCAGCAGCTTTGTTGGAGCCGGGGAGCTGTTTTTT,CASSFVGAGELFF
TRBJ1-1,TRBD1,TRBV15,NA,TGTGCCACCAGCAGCGTAAGGAGGGGGCCGAACACTGAAGCTTTCTTT,CATSSVRRGPNTEAFF
TRBJ2-1,TRBD2,TRBV12-5,NA,TGTGCTAGTGGTTTCGGGCCTAGCGGGGTCATCAATGAGCAGTTCTTC,CASGFGPSGVINEQFF
TRBJ2-2,TRBD1,TRBV29-1,NA,TGCAGCGTTGTGAGGGGGCGCGTCGCCGGGGAGCTGTTTTTT,CSVVRGRVAGELFF
TRBJ1-1,NA,TRBV4-1,NA,TGTGCCAGCAGTTTATCACCTTACACTGAAGCTTTCTTT,CASSLSPYTEAFF
TRBJ2-1,NA,TRBV7-3,NA,TGTGCCAGCAGCTCCAACCCCGGTTACTTGACCTACAATGAGCAGTTCTTC,CASSSNPGYLTYNEQFF
TRBJ2-5,NA,TRBV7-6,NA,TGTGCCAGCAGCACCCGACAGCCACAAGAGACCCAGTACTTC,CASSTRQPQETQYF
TRBJ2-2,NA,TRBV19,once,TGTGCCAGTAGTATTTTTCGGGGCGCCACCGGGGAGCTGTTTTTT,CASSIFRGATGELFF
TRBJ2-2,TRBD1,TRBV6-2/TRBV6-3,NA,TGTGCCAGCAGCCGCGGGGACAGGGGAAACACCGGGGAGCTGTTTTTT,CASSRGDRGNTGELFF
TRBJ2-1,TRBD1,TRBV6-6,few,TGTGCCAGCAGTTACTCGAGACAGGGATGGGATGAGCAGTTCTTC,CASSYSRQGWDEQFF
TRBJ1-2,NA,TRBV5-4,NA,TGTGCCAGCTCGACGGGGGGCGCTGGCTATGGCTACACTTTC,CASSTGGAGYGYTF
TRBJ1-5,NA,TRBV7-2,many,TGTGCCAGCAGCTTAGCGCTCTCTCCCGGGAGCAATCAGCCCCAGCATTTT,CASSLALSPGSNQPQHF
TRBJ1-4,NA,TRBV7-2,many,TGTGCCAGCAGCTTAAATAGACAGATATCAACTAATGAAAAACTGTTTTTT,CASSLNRQISTNEKLFF
TRBJ1-4,TRBD1,TRBV28,NA,TGTGCCAGCAGTTTCCAGGGGGCTTTAGGGGAAAAACTGTTTTTT,CASSFQGALGEKLFF
TRBJ2-3,NA,TRBV6-2/TRBV6-3,once,TGTGCCAGCAGCTCCCTTCTCCGGGACTCCTCCACAGATACGCAGTATTTT,CASSSLLRDSSTDTQYF
TRBJ2-2,NA,TRBV10-2,NA,TGCGCCAGCAGGGGGGTAGCGAGTAACACCGGGGAGCTGTTTTTT,CASRGVASNTGELFF
TRBJ2-3,TRBD2,TRBV9,NA,TGTGCCAGCGCCGCGGTAGCGGGGGTAAGGACAGATACGCAGTATTTT,CASAAVAGVRTDTQYF
TRBJ1-1,NA,TRBV3-1,NA,TGTGCCAGCAGCCAAGATTTTTCGGTAGGGGTTGAAGCTTTCTTT,CASSQDFSVGVEAFF
TRBJ2-1,TRBD2,TRBV27,NA,TGTGCCAGCAGGGGACTAGCGATCGATGAGCAGTTCTTC,CASRGLAIDEQFF
TRBJ1-1,NA,TRBV6-2/TRBV6-3,NA,TGTGCCAGCAGTTTCGGACAGTTCATGAACACTGAAGCTTTCTTT,CASSFGQFMNTEAFF
TRBJ1-1,NA,TRBV10-3,few,TGTGCCATCAAACAACTGGACACTGAAGCTTTCTTT,CAIKQLDTEAFF
TRBJ2-7,NA,TRBV5-5,once,TGTGCCAGCAGCTTTCATGGGACCTACGAGCAGTACTTC,CASSFHGTYEQYF
TRBJ1-1,NA,TRBV7-8,NA,TGTGCCAGCAGCTCGAGAGGGGGGCGTCCAATGAACACTGAAGCTTTCTTT,CASSSRGGRPMNTEAFF
TRBJ2-7,NA,TRBV4-1,few,TGTGCCAGCAGCCAAGAGGCGACCTACTCCTACGAGCAGTACTTC,CASSQEATYSYEQYF
TRBJ1-5,NA,TRBV27,NA,TGTGCCAGCAGTTTAACAGGACGATATAGCAATCAGCCCCAGCATTTT,CASSLTGRYSNQPQHF
TRBJ1-1,NA,TRBV20-1,few,TGCAGTGCTAGAGATATAAGGGTACAACGGGCTTTCTTT,CSARDIRVQRAFF
TRBJ2-4,NA,TRBV7-2,many,TGTGCCAGCAGCTTAGCAGAGGTGCGGGCCAAAAACATTCAGTACTTC,CASSLAEVRAKNIQYF
TRBJ1-6,NA,TRBV15,few,TGTGCCACCAGCCCATCGCCCTTAGTACCCCTCCACTTT,CATSPSPLVPLHF
TRBJ2-3,NA,TRBV7-6,NA,TGTGCCAGCAGCTTAGCGTCGGGTTATGGAGATACGCAGTATTTT,CASSLASGYGDTQYF
TRBJ2-1,TRBD2,TRBV6-2/TRBV6-3,few,TGTGCCAGCGGCCTAGCGGGGGCCCGCAATGAGCAGTTCTTC,CASGLAGARNEQFF
TRBJ2-7,NA,TRBV5-4,few,TGTGCCAGCAGCTTGGTGGGGGGGCGCGGGTACGAGCAGTACTTC,CASSLVGGRGYEQYF
TRBJ1-5,TRBD1,TRBV12-3/TRBV12-4,NA,TGTGCCAGCAGTTTGAGGGACAGGGGAAGGAAGCCCCAGCATTTT,CASSLRDRGRKPQHF
TRBJ2-3,NA,TRBV7-2,many,TGTGCCAGCAGCTTTGGAATTTCGTCTAGCACAGATACGCAGTATTTT,CASSFGISSSTDTQYF
TRBJ2-1,TRBD2,TRBV7-2,many,TGTGCCAGCAGCCCGGGACTAGCGGGGGCCGGGGGGCAGTTCTTC,CASSPGLAGAGGQFF
TRBJ2-5,TRBD2,TRBV15,NA,TGTGCCACCAGCAGGCGCGGGGGGCAAGAGACCCAGTACTTC,CATSRRGGQETQYF
TRBJ2-3,NA,TRBV4-1,NA,TGCGCCAACAGCCAAGATGGTGGAGGTAGCACAGATACGCAGTATTTT,CANSQDGGGSTDTQYF
TRBJ1-1,TRBD1,TRBV5-4,few,TGTGCCAGCAGCTCGGGACAGGGGGGGAATGAAGCTTTCTTT,CASSSGQGGNEAFF
TRBJ2-7,NA,TRBV4-3,few,TGCGCCAGCAGCCAAGATTCACTAGCACTTTACGAGCAGTACTTC,CASSQDSLALYEQYF
TRBJ1-1,NA,TRBV29-1,NA,TGCAGCGTTGAGATACAAGGGAACACTGAAGCTTTCTTT,CSVEIQGNTEAFF
TRBJ1-5,TRBD1,TRBV28,NA,TGTGCCAGCAGTTCCGGACAGGGGACAGCTAATCAGCCCCAGCATTTT,CASSSGQGTANQPQHF
TRBJ1-2,NA,TRBV18,NA,TGTGCCAGCTCACCCCCTGAAGCATTTAACTATGGCTACACCTTC,CASSPPEAFNYGYTF
TRBJ1-1,NA,TRBV12-3/TRBV12-4,NA,TGTGCCAGCAGTTTTACCAGCGGGGCGAGAACTGAAGCTTTCTTT,CASSFTSGARTEAFF
TRBJ1-2,NA,TRBV10-3,few,TGTGCCATCAGTGAGTCGGCCGGATTTGAGGGTGGCTACACCTTC,CAISESAGFEGGYTF
TRBJ2-2,NA,TRBV9,NA,TGTGCCAGCAGCATAGAAGGGTCCGTGCTGTTTTTT,CASSIEGSVLFF
TRBJ2-7,TRBD2,TRBV7-6,NA,TGTGCCAGCACCCCCGGGGGGGGGCGTTCTGATCCCTCCTACGAGCAGTACTTC,CASTPGGGRSDPSYEQYF
TRBJ2-7,NA,TRBV12-3/TRBV12-4,NA,TGTGCCAGCAGTCTCGGGACACCGACTCCCTACGAGCAGTACTTC,CASSLGTPTPYEQYF
TRBJ2-1,TRBD1,TRBV5-6,NA,TGTGCCAGCAGCTTGGGAACAGGGGTTGAGCAGTTCTTC,CASSLGTGVEQFF
TRBJ1-2,TRBD1,TRBV5-5,NA,TGTGCCAGCAGCTTGGCCGGGACAGGGATTAACTATGGCTACACCTTC,CASSLAGTGINYGYTF
TRBJ1-5,NA,TRBV6-2/TRBV6-3,few,TGTGCCAGCAGTTACGGTCTGGGAGATCAGCCCCAGCATTTT,CASSYGLGDQPQHF
TRBJ1-1,NA,TRBV20-1,few,TGCAGTGCCCTCGACAGGTACTTGAACACTGAAGCTTTCTTT,CSALDRYLNTEAFF
TRBJ2-2,NA,TRBV24-1,few,TGTGCCACCAGTGACCCCGGGAGCCGAACCGGGGAGCTGTTTTTT,CATSDPGSRTGELFF
TRBJ2-2,NA,TRBV27,NA,TGTGCCAGCAGTTTATTAGGGGGACCCGGGGAGCTGTTTTTT,CASSLLGGPGELFF
TRBJ2-1,TRBD1,TRBV7-2,many,TGTGCCAGCAGCCACCGGGACAGGGGGGACAATGAGCAGTTCTTC,CASSHRDRGDNEQFF
TRBJ1-1,NA,TRBV7-2,many,TGTGCCAGCAGCTTCGGAACTTACGCGAGACCTGAAGCTTTCTTT,CASSFGTYARPEAFF
TRBJ2-1,NA,TRBV15,few,TGTGCCACCAGCGGGGATCCTTCCTACAATGAGCAGTTCTTC,CATSGDPSYNEQFF
TRBJ2-1,TRBD1,TRBV6-4,NA,TGTGCCAGCAGTAAGAGACAGGGGGATTACAATGAGCAGTTCTTC,CASSKRQGDYNEQFF